This T cell receptor beta chain was captured by sequencing in a study of Graves' ophthalmopathy and Graves' hyperthyroidism. Study at large: Specimen type is peripheral blood, obtained at initial diagnosis before any treatment.

For repertoire sequencing, the TCR beta CDR3 regions were amplified from RNA transcripts. HTBI primers primed a first-round RT-PCR, and a second-round multiplex PCR followed. TCRdb fed the multiplex PCR reads into MiXCR, producing one record per CDR3 protein. This sample has about 370,000 distinct CDR3 sequences, with approximately 18% found just once. Germline V gives CDR1 MGHDK, CDR2 SYGVNS. The V end was cut by 5 bases, the J end by 6 bases, with 25 bases between. The length of the CDR3 is 17 residues. The receptor was derived from an adult woman with stable Graves' hyperthyroidism. The chain employs TRBV25-1 and TRBJ1-2; a weak D match, TRBD1 (5 bases). Specimen: peripheral blood. CDR3 sequence (DNA): TGTGCCAGCAGTCTTTGGGACTTTGGTGGACCCCTGGATGGCTACACCTTC. Encoded protein: CASSLWDFGGPLDGYTF.